This entry lists 30 T cell receptor beta chains sequenced from one sample in a study of cytomegalovirus exposure and HLA in healthy donors. The PCR contained 60 Vbeta and 13 Jbeta primers. Sequenced by immunoSEQ multiplex PCR; TCRdb stores in-frame clones only, minus some. Of about 140,000 clones in the sample, around two thirds are singletons; the top ten hold around 9.3%. Sequencing was performed on PBMCs. The receptor source for this set is a man younger than 40 in good health and CMV-seropositive.

This clone has only a few counts. The chain joins TRBV6-1 to TRBJ1-2, with 8 bases that match TRBD1. Unmatched junction bases numbered 15, after V lost 7 bases and J lost 14 bases. The CDR3 is 13 residues long. CDR1 is MNHNS, CDR2 SASEGT, per germline. The CDR3 reads CASIQGQGTGTTF. The CDR3 nucleotides read TGTGCCAGCATCCAAGGACAGGGAACTGGGACTACCTTC.

Turning to this clone: A junction boundary mismatches the germline segment, possibly from a read error. The J gene is TRBJ2-4, the V gene TRBV4-2; 13 bases agree with TRBD2. The CDR3 has 21 amino acids. CDR1 and CDR2 from the germline V gene are LGHNA and YNFKEQ. CDR3 in amino acids: CASSPRPGTSGIGHATNIQYF. CDR3 DNA sequence: TGTGCCAGCAGCCCACGGCCCGGGACTAGCGGGATTGGGCACGCCACAAACATTCAGTACTTC.

The rearrangement uses TRBV6-4 and TRBJ2-5; D is perhaps TRBD2 (6 bases). The V end was cut by 10 bases, the J end by 5 bases, with 14 bases between. Germline lookup yields CDR1 MRHNA and CDR2 SNTAGT. The CDR3 has 12 residues. The CDR3 sequence is CANPGRVETQYF. The CDR3 DNA reads TGTGCCAACCCCGGGAGAGTCGAGACCCAGTACTTC.

The V gene is TRBV4-1, the J gene TRBJ2-5; maybe TRBD2 (6 bases). CDR3 length equals 18 residues. V was trimmed by 1 base and J by 2 bases, leaving 20 bases between them. In germline, CDR1 is MGHRA, CDR2 YSYEKL. As DNA, the CDR3 is TGCGCCAGCAGCCAAGTTGAAGGTAGGATAGCGGAGCAAGAGACCCAGTACTTC. Translating gives CASSQVEGRIAEQETQYF.

The chain carries TRBV29-1 and TRBJ2-5; 8 positions agree with TRBD1. The CDR3 covers 12 residues. Germline V gene data show CDR1 as SQVTM and CDR2 as ANQGSEA. With V trimmed by 5 bases and J by 5 bases, 4 bases remained unmatched. The CDR3 sequence is CSVRRTGETQYF. The CDR3 coding sequence is TGCAGCGTTCGTCGGACAGGGGAGACCCAGTACTTC.

The chain recombines TRBV10-2 with TRBJ1-1, with 10 nucleotides matching TRBD1. There are 15 residues in the CDR3. The germline gives CDR1 WSHSY, CDR2 SAAADI. Germline trimming cut 10 bases from V and 4 bases from J; bases unmatched to any gene: 12. The CDR3, as DNA: TGCGCCACGACAGGGGGCGCATTTGCTGGCACTGAAGCTTTCTTT. It specifies CATTGGAFAGTEAFF.

The V gene is TRBV19, the J gene TRBJ2-3; 16 bases are shared with TRBD2. CDR3 size: 15 residues. Germline trimming cut 5 bases from V and 4 bases from J; bases unmatched to any gene: 0. CDR1 and CDR2 (germline): LNHDA, SQIVND (reference sequence). The CDR3 region is CASSGTSGRADTQYF. The DNA for the CDR3 is TGTGCCAGTAGTGGGACTAGCGGGAGGGCAGATACGCAGTATTTT.

This clone has more than one count but fewer than ten. The V and J genes are TRBV19 and TRBJ2-3; the D gene is possibly TRBD1 (5 bases). The germline gives CDR1 LNHDA, CDR2 SQIVND (reference sequence). There are 14 residues in the CDR3. V lost 5 bases, J lost 4 bases, and 13 bases lay in between. This CDR3 reads CASSLLQGADTQYF. The CDR3 bases are TGTGCCAGTAGTTTGCTCCAGGGCGCAGATACGCAGTATTTT. Drawing the rest from reference TRBV19 and TRBJ2-3, the complete variable domain is DGGITQSPKYLFRKEGQNVTLSCEQNLNHDAMYWYRQDPGQGLRLIYYSQIVNDFQKGDIAEGYSVSREKKESFPLTVTSAQKNPTAFYLCASSLLQGADTQYFGPGTRLTVL.

The rearrangement uses TRBV28 and TRBJ2-7; D is possibly TRBD1 (5 bases). Per the germline V gene, CDR1 is MDHEN and CDR2 is SYDVKM. The CDR3 has 15 residues. V was pared by 3 bases and J by 0 bases, with 12 bases between. The CDR3 spells CASSFQGMRSYEQYF. CDR3 bases: TGTGCCAGCAGTTTCCAGGGCATGCGCTCCTACGAGCAGTACTTC. The whole variable domain, remainder taken from reference TRBV28 and TRBJ2-7, is DVKVTQSSRYLVKRTGEKVFLECVQDMDHENMFWYRQDPGLGLRLIYFSYDVKMKEKGDIPEGYSVSREKKERFSLILESASTNQTSMYLCASSFQGMRSYEQYFGPGTRLTVT.

This sequence joins TRBV20-1 and TRBJ2-7; 8 bases agree with TRBD1. J lost 5 bases, V lost 5 bases, and 2 bases had no gene match. CDR1 and CDR2 from the germline V gene are DFQATT and SNEGSKA (reference sequence). This CDR3 region has 11 residues. The CDR3 DNA follows: TGCAGTGCTTTGGACAGGGACGAGCAGTACTTC. As protein: CSALDRDEQYF.

This clone was counted a few times. V is TRBV7-6 and J is TRBJ2-5, with a possible D match to TRBD2 (5 bases). Trimming left V 1 base short and J 9 bases short, with 12 bases between. The CDR3 contains 13 residues. The V gene's germline CDR1 is SGHVS and CDR2 FNYEAQ. The CDR3 spells CASSLGPAVSQYF. As DNA, the CDR3 is TGTGCCAGCAGCTTAGGTCCAGCGGTGTCCCAGTACTTC.

This clone was seen a few times. The rearrangement joins TRBV28 to TRBJ2-1; D may be TRBD2 (5 bases). CDR1 and CDR2 from the germline V gene are MDHEN and SYDVKM. This CDR3 comprises 16 residues. Trimming pared 3 bases from V and 3 bases from J, leaving 15 bases between. CDR3 protein: CASSFRGPPNYNEQFF. Written as DNA, the CDR3 is TGTGCCAGCAGTTTCCGGGGTCCTCCTAACTACAATGAGCAGTTCTTC.

This clone showed up just a few times. The rearrangement uses TRBV29-1 and TRBJ1-1; TRBD1 agrees at 9 bases. The CDR3 runs 13 residues. The germline V gene encodes CDR1 SQVTM and CDR2 ANQGSEA. Germline trimming cut 6 bases from V and 3 bases from J; bases unmatched to any gene: 5. CDR3 DNA sequence: TGCAGCGTGAGGACAGGGGCTTACACTGAAGCTTTCTTT. This sequence encodes CSVRTGAYTEAFF.

This clone is classed as medium-sized (0.01 to 0.1%). The same CDR3 is also encoded by other DNA sequences in this sample. This sequence joins TRBV10-3 and TRBJ1-4, with 7 bases lining up with TRBD1. CDR1 ENHRY and CDR2 SYGVKD come from the germline V gene. V lost 0 bases and J lost 10; bases outside the gene matches: 8. CDR3 length: 15 amino acids. The CDR3 sequence: CAISESGPAGGKLFF. As DNA, the CDR3 is TGTGCCATCAGTGAGTCTGGTCCTGCAGGGGGAAAACTGTTTTTT.

This chain links TRBV28 with TRBJ2-7; no definite D call. The V and J ends lost 3 bases and 3 bases respectively, with 9 bases between them. The CDR3 sequence is 13 residues long. Germline-derived CDR1 and CDR2 are MDHEN and SYDVKM. The DNA of the CDR3 is TGTGCCAGCAGTTTTTTGGCTGGCTACGAGCAGTACTTC. This encodes CASSFLAGYEQYF.

The CDR3 spells CASSQALRDTEAFF. The CDR3 bases are TGTGCCAGCAGCCAAGCACTCAGGGACACTGAAGCTTTCTTT. This chain links TRBV14 with TRBJ1-1, with a weak D call TRBD1 (5 bases). This CDR3 has 14 residues. Trimming shortened V by 1 base and J by 3 bases, and 9 bases separated the two germline ends. Germline CDR1 and CDR2: SGHDN and FVKESK.

V gene TRBV19 combines with J gene TRBJ1-1, with a possible D match to TRBD1 (6 bases). Looked up from germline, CDR1 is LNHDA and CDR2 is SQIVND (reference sequence). V was pared by 4 bases and J by 0 bases, with 12 bases between. This CDR3 is built from 15 residues. The chain's CDR3 is CASSTKRTVNTEAFF. CDR3 in DNA: TGTGCCAGTAGTACAAAGAGGACAGTGAACACTGAAGCTTTCTTT.

The rearrangement uses TRBV11-2 and TRBJ1-1, with D perhaps matching TRBD1 (6 bases). This CDR3 contains 13 residues. Trimming took off 1 base at V and 11 bases at J, with 14 bases between the two ends. CDR1 is SGHAT and CDR2 is FQNNGV in the germline V gene. CDR3 nucleotide sequence: TGTGCCAGCAGCTTAGGGACAGAACGGGTCGCTTTCTTT. It specifies CASSLGTERVAFF.

The CDR3 DNA follows: TGTGCCAGCTCACCATCAGAGGGCCCTCTTAGCGGCTACGAGCAGTACTTC. Protein product: CASSPSEGPLSGYEQYF. The gene calls are TRBV18 and TRBJ2-7; TRBD2 is a possible D gene (6 bases). Trimming shortened V by 2 bases and J by 3 bases, and 20 bases separated the two germline ends. Germline values: CDR1 KGHSH, CDR2 LQKENI. There are 17 residues in the CDR3.

This clone showed up just a few times. The chain uses TRBV28 and TRBJ2-3, with no clear D. V was trimmed by 2 bases and J by 1 base, leaving 4 bases between them. The CDR3 consists of 13 residues. Germline V gene data show CDR1 as MDHEN and CDR2 as SYDVKM. CDR3 region: CASSLRGTDTQYF. The CDR3 nucleotides are TGTGCCAGCAGTTTAAGAGGCACAGATACGCAGTATTTT. The variable domain in full, with the rest retrieved from reference TRBV28 and TRBJ2-3, is DVKVTQSSRYLVKRTGEKVFLECVQDMDHENMFWYRQDPGLGLRLIYFSYDVKMKEKGDIPEGYSVSREKKERFSLILESASTNQTSMYLCASSLRGTDTQYFGPGTRLTVL.

This clone showed up just a few times. The chain couples TRBV7-6 to TRBJ2-1; possible D gene TRBD2, 6 bases. The V and J ends lost 5 bases and 4 bases respectively, with 12 bases between them. The length of the CDR3 is 14 residues. Germline V gene sequence: CDR1 SGHVS, CDR2 FNYEAQ. CDR3 loop: CASSETGLYNEQFF. The CDR3 DNA is TGTGCCAGCAGCGAAACGGGACTTTACAATGAGCAGTTCTTC.

A few counts support this clone. The rearrangement links TRBV6-6 to TRBJ2-1; perhaps TRBD2 as D (5 bases). This CDR3 has 14 residues. The germline V gene has CDR1 MNHNY and CDR2 SVGAGI (reference sequence). V was clipped by 5 bases and J by 7 bases, with 15 bases between them. The CDR3 here is CASSTGLAPNEQFF. The CDR3 DNA reads TGTGCCAGCAGTACTGGTCTAGCACCGAATGAGCAGTTCTTC.

The rearrangement joins TRBV28 to TRBJ2-6; tentatively, D is TRBD1 (6 bases). CDR1 and CDR2 (germline): MDHEN, SYDVKM. V was pared by 5 bases and J by 0 bases, with 11 bases between. This CDR3 region has 16 residues. The CDR3 sequence is CASSPGDHSGANVLTF. The CDR3 DNA follows: TGTGCCAGCAGTCCAGGGGACCACTCTGGGGCCAACGTCCTGACTTTC. The whole variable domain, filled in from reference TRBV28 and TRBJ2-6, reads DVKVTQSSRYLVKRTGEKVFLECVQDMDHENMFWYRQDPGLGLRLIYFSYDVKMKEKGDIPEGYSVSREKKERFSLILESASTNQTSMYLCASSPGDHSGANVLTFGAGSRLTVL.

This rearrangement joins TRBV27 to TRBJ2-7; D is unclear. The CDR3 length is 12 residues. Per the germline V gene, CDR1 is MNHEY and CDR2 is SMNVEV (reference sequence). V was clipped by 6 bases and J by 2 bases, with 8 bases between them. CDR3 sequence reads: CASSQRPYEQYF. DNA of the CDR3: TGTGCCAGCAGCCAGCGCCCCTACGAGCAGTACTTC.

In its sample, this clone was seen a few times. The chain recombines TRBV11-2 with TRBJ2-1; tentatively, D is TRBD2 (6 bases). CDR3 length equals 14 residues. Germline V lookup: CDR1 SGHAT, CDR2 FQNNGV. Trimming removed 1 base at V and 2 bases at J, with 6 bases between. The CDR3 bases are TGTGCCAGCAGCTTAGGGGGGGCCTACAATGAGCAGTTCTTC. Protein: CASSLGGAYNEQFF.

This clone was counted between two and nine times. V gene TRBV2 combines with J gene TRBJ2-3; 7 nucleotides agree with TRBD1. CDR3 length equals 14 residues. V trimming: 3 bases; J trimming: 2 bases; junction bases outside the gene matches: 2. Looked up from germline, CDR1 is SNHLY and CDR2 is FYNNEI. The CDR3 is CASSEGQPTDTQYF. The CDR3 nucleotides read TGTGCCAGCAGTGAGGGACAGCCCACAGATACGCAGTATTTT.

This clone was counted only a few times. The rearrangement links TRBV28 to TRBJ1-2, with a possible D match to TRBD1 (6 bases). The CDR3 sequence is 14 residues long. Trimming pared 7 bases from V and 4 bases from J, leaving 16 bases between. From germline, CDR1 is MDHEN and CDR2 SYDVKM. This chain's CDR3 is CASTPAGGPYGYTF. CDR3 bases: TGTGCCAGCACTCCGGCCGGGGGGCCCTATGGCTACACCTTC.

This chain connects TRBV28 to TRBJ1-5, with 7 bases lining up with TRBD1. In germline, CDR1 is MDHEN, CDR2 SYDVKM. V trimming: 6 bases; J trimming: 3 bases; junction bases outside the gene matches: 11. The CDR3 spans 16 residues. The CDR3 bases are TGTGCCAGCAGCGCCCCACAGGGGAACAACAATCAGCCCCAGCATTTT. It translates to CASSAPQGNNNQPQHF. Combining the CDR3 with reference TRBV28 and TRBJ1-5 gives the whole variable domain DVKVTQSSRYLVKRTGEKVFLECVQDMDHENMFWYRQDPGLGLRLIYFSYDVKMKEKGDIPEGYSVSREKKERFSLILESASTNQTSMYLCASSAPQGNNNQPQHFGDGTRLSIL.

In this sample, this clone turned up once. Within the sample, other DNA sequences also encode this same CDR3. The rearrangement uses TRBV7-9 and TRBJ2-7; D may be TRBD1 (6 bases). The CDR3 is 14 residues long. Per germline, CDR1 SEHNR and CDR2 FQNEAQ (reference sequence). V was cut by 1 base and J by 0 bases, with 7 bases left in between. The CDR3 DNA is TGTGCCAGCAGCTTAGGGACAGTCTCCTACGAGCAGTACTTC. It is translated as CASSLGTVSYEQYF. Variable domain in full (rest from reference TRBV7-9 and TRBJ2-7): DTGVSQNPRHKITKRGQNVTFRCDPISEHNRLYWYRQTLGQGPEFLTYFQNEAQLEKSRLLSDRFSAERPKGSFSTLEIQRTEQGDSAMYLCASSLGTVSYEQYFGPGTRLTVT.

J is TRBJ2-2 and V is TRBV19; 10 nucleotides agree with TRBD1. Losses at the gene ends were 7 bases for V and 6 bases for J; bases not matched to a gene: 11. The CDR3 runs to 16 residues. CDR1 is LNHDA and CDR2 is SQIVND in the germline V gene (reference sequence). CDR3 sequence: CASTLRTGTGAGELFF. DNA for the CDR3: TGTGCCAGTACTCTAAGGACCGGGACAGGGGCCGGGGAGCTGTTTTTT.